This T cell receptor (beta chain) appears in the sequencing data of a study of siplizumab effects on memory and regulatory T cells. As concerns this clone: Its antigen is unidentified.

Using immunoSEQ multiplex PCR, the repertoire was profiled, and TCRdb retains in-frame clones only, with some absent. Among some 100,000 clones listed, 95% to 97% were seen once. CDR1 is SGHAT and CDR2 is FQNNGV in the germline V gene. The CDR3 length is 15 residues. V gave up 2 bases and J gave up 4 bases, with 12 bases separating them. Study-wide points: On average, roughly 70% of mappable alloreactive CD4+ clones were Treg-derived under siplizumab, against less than 35% in controls.

The sequence derives from a human donor in good health. This chain connects TRBV11-2 to TRBJ2-1; D possibly corresponds to TRBD1 (6 bases). The sequenced sample was naive CD4+ T cells sorted from blood. CDR3 loop: CASSLRGTNYNEQFF. CDR3 nucleotide sequence: TGTGCCAGCAGCTTAAGGGGGACGAATTACAATGAGCAGTTCTTC.